A single T cell receptor beta chain is shown here with its context. This specimen comes from a study of blood T cells in healthy people across ages. PCR was performed a second time for about 6 to 12 cycles using a sample-barcoded 5' primer and a J-beta primer mix. Via MiXCR, TCRdb re-called the 5' RACE reads, giving one row per CDR3 protein. The sample lists about 690,000 distinct CDR3 sequences, around two fifths occurring once. V was clipped by 1 base and J by 10 bases; unmatched bases: 6. This CDR3 comprises 14 residues. Germline V gives CDR1 LGHDT, CDR2 YNNKEL (reference sequence). Sequencing used blood. The sequence derives from a man aged 80 or over in good health. The V and J genes are TRBV3-1 and TRBJ2-5; 10 bases align to TRBD2. This CDR3 reads CASSQATSGLGQYF. The CDR3 DNA follows: TGTGCCAGCAGCCAAGCGACTAGCGGGTTGGGCCAGTACTTC.